Sequencing of this TCR beta chain was carried out in a study of beta chain features in type 1 diabetes. What was sequenced were expressed TCRB transcripts, since all of the isolated RNA had been reverse transcribed. Measured with immunoSEQ multiplex PCR; TCRdb has only the in-frame clones, and not every one. Of about 900,000 clones listed, roughly a sixth are singletons. The CDR3 extends over 17 amino acids. With 3 bases removed from V and 4 bases from J, the gap between germline ends came to 21 bases. Per the germline V gene, CDR1 is MNHNS and CDR2 is SASEGT. The V and J genes are TRBV6-1 and TRBJ1-2; TRBD1 might be the D (6 bases). The receptor was isolated from a woman under 30 in good health. Specimen: naive CD4+ T cells from blood. The CDR3 is CASSDWGIRGRSYGYTF. CDR3 coding DNA: TGTGCCAGCAGTGATTGGGGTATCAGGGGTCGGAGCTATGGCTACACCTTC.